Described below is a single T cell receptor (beta chain) sequence and its context. Germline lookup yields CDR1 LGHDT and CDR2 YNNKEL (reference sequence). V was trimmed by 4 bases and J by 0 bases, leaving 9 bases between them. CDR3 length: 14 residues. TCRdb re-called the RT-PCR reads with MiXCR, one entry per CDR3 protein. This repertoire shows about 700,000 distinct CDR3 sequences, approximately 15% found once; its top ten account for 3.6%. The TCR sequence derives from a female donor in good health, serving as a healthy control. V is TRBV3-1 and J is TRBJ1-2, with D unresolved. Sample: memory CD4+ T cells from blood. Here the CDR3 reads CASSRGTTNYGYTF. CDR3 coding DNA: TGTGCCAGCAGCCGTGGTACAACTAACTATGGCTACACCTTC.